The rows below give T cell receptor beta chains drawn from one sample of a study of persistence of HIV-infected CD4 T cells. Their target antigens are unknown. The table came from immunoSEQ multiplex PCR; TCRdb's copy has only in-frame clones and leaves some out. The table lists tens of thousands of clones, 70% to 75% of them singletons. The sample consisted of CD4+ T cells sorted from PBMCs after 18-hour stimulation, taken from a patient who received antiretroviral therapy. Every receptor here comes from an adult man with HIV who was CMV-seropositive. The CDR3 runs from the conserved cysteine through the conserved F or W. A D gene is named only where the DNA matches it firmly. Rows give clone size only sometimes, using once, few, many, or a class for an expanded clone.

NA,TRBV6-1,once,TRBJ1-5,TGTGCCAGCAGTGAAGCACGCGGGGGGATGGGGCCCGGGCAGCCCCAGCATTTT,CASSEARGGMGPGQPQHF
TRBD1,TRBV6-5,NA,TRBJ2-1,TGTGCCAGCAGCGACAGGGGGGGACACGTTGAGCAGTTCTTC,CASSDRGGHVEQFF
NA,TRBV12-3/TRBV12-4,NA,TRBJ2-3,TGTGCCAGCAGTCCCACAGATACGCAGTATTTT,CASSPTDTQYF
NA,TRBV6-5,NA,TRBJ1-2,TGTGCCAGCATCAGGGGAAGTAACTATGGCTACACCTTC,CASIRGSNYGYTF
TRBD2,TRBV10-3,NA,TRBJ2-2,TGTGCCAACAGAGCCAGCGGGGGGAACACCGGGGAGCTGTTTTTT,CANRASGGNTGELFF
TRBD1,TRBV9,once,TRBJ1-1,TGTGCCAGCAGCAGACAGGGGCCTTATGATGAAGCTTTCTTT,CASSRQGPYDEAFF
NA,TRBV7-3,NA,TRBJ2-2,TGTGCCAGCAGTCCCGGGACTCTCCGGGGCGGGGAGCTGTTTTTT,CASSPGTLRGGELFF
TRBD1,TRBV11-3,NA,TRBJ1-5,TGTGCCAGCAGCACGGGACAGGCCAGCAGGGAGCCCCAGCATTTT,CASSTGQASREPQHF
NA,TRBV7-9,NA,TRBJ1-3,TGTGCCAGCAAGGGTTTCTCTGGAAACACCATATATTTT,CASKGFSGNTIYF
NA,TRBV2,NA,TRBJ2-7,TGTGCCAGCAGTGAATCTTCGGTCGAGCAGTACTTC,CASSESSVEQYF
NA,TRBV10-3,NA,TRBJ2-7,TGTGCCATCAGTGCCGGGCCGACGGGCGAGCAGTACTTC,CAISAGPTGEQYF
TRBD1,TRBV18,few,TRBJ1-1,TGTGCCAGCTCACCAGAGGGGGCGGACACTGAAGCTTTCTTT,CASSPEGADTEAFF
NA,TRBV5-1,many,TRBJ1-6,TGCGCCAGCAGCTTTGAAGGCGTCTATAATTCACCCCTCCACTTT,CASSFEGVYNSPLHF
NA,TRBV7-9,NA,TRBJ1-2,TGTGCCAGCAGCTCCTCCAGTGCTTTGGGCTACACCTTC,CASSSSSALGYTF
TRBD2,TRBV27,NA,TRBJ2-7,TGTGCCAGCAGTTTGGGGGGGGGAGGGACCTACGAGCAGTACTTC,CASSLGGGGTYEQYF
NA,TRBV20-1,NA,TRBJ2-7,TGCAGTGCTCCGGACCTGGGCGAGCAGTACTTC,CSAPDLGEQYF
NA,TRBV4-2,NA,TRBJ1-4,TGTGCCAGCAGCCAAGATAGGAGACAGGCACATGAAAAACTGTTTTTT,CASSQDRRQAHEKLFF
NA,TRBV29-1,NA,TRBJ2-7,TGCAGCGTCCTTCTCCCGCCAGGAAACGAGCAGTACTTC,CSVLLPPGNEQYF
NA,TRBV20-1,NA,TRBJ1-2,TGCAGTGCTAACCCAGGGGCTGGCTACACCTTC,CSANPGAGYTF
TRBD1,TRBV28,NA,TRBJ1-2,TGTGCCCTTGGGACGGGACAGGGAAACTATGGCTACACCTTC,CALGTGQGNYGYTF
NA,TRBV15,NA,TRBJ1-4,TGTGCCACCAGCAGAGGGCAGGACATTAATGAAAAACTGTTTTTT,CATSRGQDINEKLFF
NA,TRBV7-8,NA,TRBJ1-1,TGTGCCAGCAGCTTAGTCAGGACGACTGAAGCTTTCTTT,CASSLVRTTEAFF
TRBD1,TRBV5-1,NA,TRBJ1-6,TGCGCCAGCAGCTTCGGGGACAGTCTAAGTTCACCCCTCCACTTT,CASSFGDSLSSPLHF
TRBD2,TRBV6-5,once,TRBJ2-7,TGTGCCTTGGGGGGAGGGGCGGACGAGCAGTACTTC,CALGGGADEQYF
NA,TRBV6-6,NA,TRBJ2-5,TGTGCCAGCAGTATGCCACCTGGACAAGAGACCCAGTACTTC,CASSMPPGQETQYF
NA,TRBV13,NA,TRBJ2-7,TGTGCCAGCAGCTTACTGGTAAACTCCTACGAGCAGTACTTC,CASSLLVNSYEQYF
NA,TRBV7-9,once,TRBJ2-6,TGTGCCAGCAGCTTAACGGCGGCCTGGGGAGGGGCCAACGTCCTGACTTTC,CASSLTAAWGGANVLTF
TRBD2,TRBV28,NA,TRBJ2-1,TGTGCGACGGCCGGGGGGGGCCCCAATGAGCAGTTCTTC,CATAGGGPNEQFF
NA,TRBV7-9,NA,TRBJ1-1,TGTGCCAGCAGCCTCCATCAAGCTTTCTTT,CASSLHQAFF
NA,TRBV28,NA,TRBJ1-5,TGTGCCAGCAGTTTAGGAGGTCTGGGGGAAAGACAGCCCCAGCATTTT,CASSLGGLGERQPQHF
TRBD2,TRBV2,few,TRBJ2-2,TGTGCCAGCAGTGGGGAGCGGGGGCGCACCGGGGAGCTGTTTTTT,CASSGERGRTGELFF
NA,TRBV7-3,NA,TRBJ1-3,TGTGCCAGCAGCTCTTCCGGAGGCGAGGGAAACACCATATATTTT,CASSSSGGEGNTIYF
NA,TRBV6-5,few,TRBJ2-7,TGTGCCAGCAGTTACTCGGCCAGGGGCTACGAGCAGTACTTC,CASSYSARGYEQYF
TRBD1,TRBV6-5,NA,TRBJ1-6,TGTGCCAGCAGTTACCGACAGGGGTCACCCCTCCACTTT,CASSYRQGSPLHF
NA,TRBV4-1,NA,TRBJ1-6,TGCGCCAGCAGCCAAGAGGTGGGGACACTTAATTCACCCCTCCACTTT,CASSQEVGTLNSPLHF
NA,TRBV29-1,NA,TRBJ1-4,TGCAGCGTTGAAGTAAGGGAAACTAATGAAAAACTGTTTTTT,CSVEVRETNEKLFF
NA,TRBV6-5,once,TRBJ1-6,TGTGCCAGCAGGGACCTGAGAGCGAATTCACCCCTCCACTTT,CASRDLRANSPLHF
TRBD2,TRBV9,NA,TRBJ2-1,TGTGCCAGCAGCGTAGCAGCTAGCGGGGGCTACAATGAGCAGTTCTTC,CASSVAASGGYNEQFF
NA,TRBV9,NA,TRBJ2-4,TGTGCCAGCAGCGTAGGCCCGGGGGGCGTAGCCAAAAACATTCAGTACTTC,CASSVGPGGVAKNIQYF
NA,TRBV5-5,once,TRBJ2-3,TGTGCCAGCAGCTTAAGTCCGATAATACACACAGATACGCAGTATTTT,CASSLSPIIHTDTQYF
TRBD1,TRBV27,NA,TRBJ1-2,TGTGCCAGCAGTTTATCGAGGGGAGGGGGCAGAGAGACCTACACCTTC,CASSLSRGGGRETYTF
NA,TRBV13,NA,TRBJ1-2,TGTGCCAGCAGCGACTCGGGAGGGGGATATGGCTACACCTTC,CASSDSGGGYGYTF
TRBD2,TRBV3-1/TRBV3-2,NA,TRBJ2-3,TGTGCCAGCAGCCAAATGTCGGGGGGGGGCACAGATACGCAGTATTTT,CASSQMSGGGTDTQYF
TRBD1,TRBV6-5,NA,TRBJ1-4,TGTGCCAGCAGTTATAGGGGGCTCAGTGAAAAACTGTTTTTT,CASSYRGLSEKLFF
TRBD1,TRBV6-5,once,TRBJ2-7,TGTGCCAGCAGTAGGGACAGGGGTACCTACGAGCAGTACTTC,CASSRDRGTYEQYF
NA,TRBV19,medium-sized,TRBJ1-3,TGTGCCAGTAGTACGAGCGGGTGGAGCTCTGGAAACACCATATATTTT,CASSTSGWSSGNTIYF
TRBD2,TRBV28,once,TRBJ2-2,TGTGCCAGCAGAACTAGCGGGGGTTCCGGGGAGCTGTTTTTT,CASRTSGGSGELFF
NA,TRBV25-1,NA,TRBJ1-1,TGTGCCAGCAGTGAATATCGAGCGGGTCGGGGTGAAGCTTTCTTT,CASSEYRAGRGEAFF
TRBD2,TRBV4-1,NA,TRBJ2-3,TGCGCCAGCAGCCTCCAGCGCGGGGGGGCCACAGATACGCAGTATTTT,CASSLQRGGATDTQYF
NA,TRBV6-5,NA,TRBJ1-6,TGTGCCAGCAGGGGGTGGGGTAATTCACCCCTCCACTTT,CASRGWGNSPLHF
TRBD1,TRBV19,NA,TRBJ1-1,TGTGCCAGTGCATTGACAGGGGTGAACACTGAAGCTTTCTTT,CASALTGVNTEAFF
NA,TRBV2,NA,TRBJ1-4,TGTGCCAGCAGGCGGGGGCATTCTAATGAAAAACTGTTTTTT,CASRRGHSNEKLFF
NA,TRBV6-5,NA,TRBJ1-1,TGTGCCAGCAGTCCAGCGGGACGCTTGAACACTGAAGCTTTCTTT,CASSPAGRLNTEAFF
NA,TRBV5-1,once,TRBJ2-2,TGCGCCAGCAGGACCGGGACACTAAACACCGGGGAGCTGTTTTTT,CASRTGTLNTGELFF
NA,TRBV19,NA,TRBJ1-1,TGTGCCAGTAGCCAGAACAGCCCCCCAGCTTTCTTT,CASSQNSPPAFF
NA,TRBV3-1/TRBV3-2,NA,TRBJ1-6,TGTGCCAGCAGCCGGGAAGGGCCGGGGATGAGTTCACCCCTCCACTTT,CASSREGPGMSSPLHF
NA,TRBV7-9,few,TRBJ1-3,TGTGCCAGCAACGGGCCTGGAAACACCATATATTTT,CASNGPGNTIYF